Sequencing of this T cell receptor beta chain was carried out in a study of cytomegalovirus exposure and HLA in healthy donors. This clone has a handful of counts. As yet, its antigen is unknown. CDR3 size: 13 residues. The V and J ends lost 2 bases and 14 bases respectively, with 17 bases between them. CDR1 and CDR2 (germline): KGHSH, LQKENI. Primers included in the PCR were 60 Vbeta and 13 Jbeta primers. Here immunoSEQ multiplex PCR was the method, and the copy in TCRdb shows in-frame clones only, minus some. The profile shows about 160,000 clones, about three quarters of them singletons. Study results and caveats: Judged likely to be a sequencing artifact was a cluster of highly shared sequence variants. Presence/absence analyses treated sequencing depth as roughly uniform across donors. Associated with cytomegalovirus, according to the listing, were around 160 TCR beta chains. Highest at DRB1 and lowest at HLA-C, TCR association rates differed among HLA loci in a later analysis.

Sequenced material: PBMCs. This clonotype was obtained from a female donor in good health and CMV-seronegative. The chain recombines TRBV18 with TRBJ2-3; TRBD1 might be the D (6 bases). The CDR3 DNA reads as TGTGCCAGCTCACCAGGAGGAGGCAGGGGTCCGTATTTT. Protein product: CASSPGGGRGPYF. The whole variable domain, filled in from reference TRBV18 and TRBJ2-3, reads NAGVMQNPRHLVRRRGQEARLRCSPMKGHSHVYWYRQLPEEGLKFMVYLQKENIIDESGMPKERFSAEFPKEGPSILRIQQVVRGDSAAYFCASSPGGGRGPYFGPGTRLTVL.